Listed here are 14 T cell receptor beta chains from one sample, sequenced in a study of T cell changes during pregnancy in multiple sclerosis (dated by TCRdb to the late 2010s). Receptors were amplified or captured by the immunoSEQ multiplex PCR assay. TCRdb's version of the immuneACCESS table is confined to in-frame rearrangements and falls short of the full clone set. An unresolved V gene accounts for under half of the shortfall where checked; the remainder is of unknown origin. In this sample the table shows about 67,000 clones, 80% to 95% of which occur a single time. Roughly 2% of the sample belongs to the ten largest clones. This sample comprised peripheral blood, obtained in the first trimester of pregnancy. These TCRs come from a female donor with multiple sclerosis, enrolled in a pregnancy study.

This chain uses TRBV28 with TRBJ2-1; 7 nucleotides agree with TRBD2. The CDR3 runs to 15 residues. V lost 6 bases, J lost 7 bases, and 12 bases stayed unmatched. CDR1 is MDHEN and CDR2 is SYDVKM in the germline V gene. CDR3 nucleotide sequence: TGTGCCAGCAGCTTAGCGGGCTCCCTCTCTAATGAGCAGTTCTTC. It is translated as CASSLAGSLSNEQFF.

The V gene is TRBV7-3, the J gene TRBJ1-2; D may be TRBD1 (5 bases). Germline V gene data show CDR1 as SGHTA and CDR2 as FQGTGA. Trimming left V 4 bases short and J 3 bases short, with 15 bases between. The CDR3 loop spans 15 amino acids. CDR3 residues: CASSSAGGDDYGYTF. The DNA of the CDR3 is TGTGCCAGCAGCTCCGCGGGGGGGGACGACTATGGCTACACCTTC.

The chain employs TRBV18 and TRBJ2-1; D may be TRBD2 (5 bases). CDR1 is KGHSH, CDR2 LQKENI, per germline. CDR3 size: 16 residues. V lost 2 bases and J lost 0, with 11 bases in between. In nucleotides, the CDR3 is TGTGCCAGCTCACCAGATAGCGCTTTCTCCTACAATGAGCAGTTCTTC. It encodes CASSPDSAFSYNEQFF.

The chain is built from TRBV2 and TRBJ2-2, with 11 bases aligning to TRBD1. CDR3 length equals 16 residues. In germline, CDR1 is SNHLY, CDR2 FYNNEI. With V trimmed by 4 bases and J by 4 bases, 5 bases remained unmatched. The CDR3 spells CASSVMGQGVTGELFF. CDR3 DNA sequence: TGTGCCAGCAGTGTGATGGGACAGGGGGTCACCGGGGAGCTGTTTTTT.

The chain links TRBV29-1 to TRBJ2-2; 8 nucleotides line up with TRBD1. CDR1 SQVTM and CDR2 ANQGSEA come from the germline V gene. With V trimmed by 6 bases and J by 3 bases, 3 bases remained unmatched. This CDR3 is 13 amino acids long. CDR3 DNA: TGCAGCGTCGCGGACAGGGACACCGGGGAGCTGTTTTTT. Protein product: CSVADRDTGELFF.

The chain combines TRBV30 with TRBJ1-4; D ambiguous. Germline assignment: CDR1 GTSNPN and CDR2 SVGIG (reference sequence). V gave up 4 bases and J gave up 6 bases, with 12 bases separating them. The CDR3 contains 13 residues. In DNA form, the CDR3 reads TGTGCCTGGACTAGGTCCGTGGATGAAAAACTGTTTTTT. The encoded protein is CAWTRSVDEKLFF.

The J gene is TRBJ2-5, the V gene TRBV5-1; TRBD2 is a possible D gene (6 bases). Germline-derived CDR1 and CDR2 are SGHRS and YFSETQ. This CDR3 contains 13 residues. Trimming left V 5 bases short and J 5 bases short, with 13 bases between. The CDR3 spells CASRGGFVETQYF. CDR3 nucleotides: TGCGCCAGCAGGGGAGGATTCGTGGAGACCCAGTACTTC.

CDR3 nucleotides: TGTGCCAGCAGCGATCAACTAGCGGGGGGGCGGAACGGGGAGCTGTTTTTT. It translates to CASSDQLAGGRNGELFF. The rearrangement uses TRBV9 and TRBJ2-2; 13 bases are shared with TRBD2. Looked up from germline, CDR1 is SGDLS and CDR2 is YYNGEE. Trimming cost V 3 bases and J 7 bases; bases outside gene matches: 9. The CDR3 length is 17 residues.

Comment on this clone: At the DNA level, this CDR3 is encoded by other sequences in the same sample as well. The chain combines TRBV2 with TRBJ1-2; TRBD1 agrees at 8 bases. V dropped 6 bases and J dropped 8; count of bases not matched to a gene: 8. There are 13 residues in the CDR3. Germline V gene data show CDR1 as SNHLY and CDR2 as FYNNEI. CDR3 region: CASSLDRVNGYTF. In DNA form, the CDR3 reads TGTGCCAGCAGCCTGGACAGGGTGAACGGCTACACCTTC. Full variable domain (rest looked up from reference TRBV2 and TRBJ1-2): EPEVTQTPSHQVTQMGQEVILRCVPISNHLYFYWYRQILGQKVEFLVSFYNNEISEKSEIFDDQFSVERPDGSNFTLKIRSTKLEDSAMYFCASSLDRVNGYTFGSGTRLTVV.

The gene calls are TRBV19 and TRBJ2-1; 9 nucleotides line up with TRBD2. Germline assignment: CDR1 LNHDA and CDR2 SQIVND (reference sequence). This CDR3 contains 14 residues. The V gene end was trimmed by 5 bases and the J gene end by 5 bases; junction bases not matched to a gene: 4. In nucleotides, the CDR3 is TGTGCCAGTAGTCGGAAGCGGGGGGACAATGAGCAGTTCTTC. It encodes CASSRKRGDNEQFF.

The genes are TRBV7-3 and TRBJ1-1; 7 bases are shared with TRBD1. V lost 5 bases, J lost 7 bases, and 7 bases stayed unmatched. Germline lookup yields CDR1 SGHTA and CDR2 FQGTGA. The CDR3 consists of 13 residues. DNA for the CDR3: TGTGCCAGCAGCCCAGGGCGGACAGGTGAAGCTTTCTTT. It yields the protein CASSPGRTGEAFF.

This clone has only one observation. The V and J genes are TRBV27 and TRBJ2-5; TRBD1 is a possible D gene (6 bases). Germline CDR1 reads MNHEY; CDR2 reads SMNVEV (reference sequence). The V end was cut by 3 bases, the J end by 5 bases, with 13 bases between. The CDR3 covers 14 residues. CDR3 sequence reads: CASSFTGIGETQYF. The DNA for the CDR3 is TGTGCCAGCAGTTTTACAGGGATAGGTGAGACCCAGTACTTC.

The chain recombines TRBV11-2 with TRBJ2-1; D may be TRBD2 (6 bases). Trimming took off 0 bases at V and 9 bases at J, with 21 bases between the two ends. The germline CDR1 and CDR2 sequences are SGHAT and FQNNGV. This CDR3 comprises 17 residues. The CDR3 here is CASSLDPSLASSGEQFF. CDR3 bases: TGTGCCAGCAGCTTAGACCCCTCCCTAGCGTCCTCTGGTGAGCAGTTCTTC.

The chain employs TRBV19 and TRBJ2-7; 8 bases map to TRBD2. With 6 bases clipped from V and 0 bases from J, the junction kept 4 bases outside the gene matches. The CDR3 is 14 residues long. CDR1 is LNHDA, CDR2 SQIVND, per germline (reference sequence). CDR3 DNA: TGTGCCAGTAGGGACAGCGGGAGCTCCTACGAGCAGTACTTC. It codes for CASRDSGSSYEQYF.